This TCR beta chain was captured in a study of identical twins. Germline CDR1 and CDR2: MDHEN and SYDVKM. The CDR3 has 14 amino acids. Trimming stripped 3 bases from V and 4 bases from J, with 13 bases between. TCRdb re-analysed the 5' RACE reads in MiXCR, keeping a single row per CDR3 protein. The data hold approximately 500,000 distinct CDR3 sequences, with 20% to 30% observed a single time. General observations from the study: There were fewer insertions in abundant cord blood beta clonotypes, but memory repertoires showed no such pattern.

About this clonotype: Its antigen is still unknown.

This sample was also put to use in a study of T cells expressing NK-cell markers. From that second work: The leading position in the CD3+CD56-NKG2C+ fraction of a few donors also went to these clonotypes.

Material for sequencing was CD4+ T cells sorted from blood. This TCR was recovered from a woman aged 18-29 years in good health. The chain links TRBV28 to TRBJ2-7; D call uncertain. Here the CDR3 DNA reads TGTGCCAGCAGTTTCCGGGTTGTTTCATACGAGCAGTACTTC. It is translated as CASSFRVVSYEQYF.